This is a list of T cell receptor beta chains from one sample in a study of cytomegalovirus exposure and HLA in healthy donors. Here immunoSEQ multiplex PCR was the method, and the copy in TCRdb shows in-frame clones only, minus some. The repertoire consists of 110,000 to 150,000 clones, with about 71% occurring once and the leading ten covering under 2.5%. The sample was PBMCs. Receptor source: a woman aged 60 to 75 in good health and CMV-seropositive. CDR3s leave out the opening cysteine and the closing phenylalanine or tryptophan. The order of the fields is V gene, J gene, CDR3 protein.

TRBV11-1	TRBJ2-7	ASSSPRGGAYEQY
TRBV10-1	TRBJ2-7	ASSENTNYEQY
TRBV28	TRBJ1-4	ASSSVGDPRGEKLF
TRBV19	TRBJ2-7	ASQRAGVGGVSYEQY
TRBV19	TRBJ2-3	ASRPGLAGRTDTQY
TRBV7-9	TRBJ2-1	ASSLLGLDNEQF
TRBV27	TRBJ2-7	ASKRGAGGYEQY
TRBV5-4	TRBJ2-1	ASSLGTSVYEQF
TRBV6-1	TRBJ1-1	ASRAGQNTEAF
TRBV27	TRBJ1-5	ASSLRDNSNQPQH
TRBV29-1	TRBJ2-6	SVTGVGANVLT
TRBV5-8	TRBJ2-3	ASILTGSADTQY
TRBV2	TRBJ2-7	ASTSGTATYEQY
TRBV2	TRBJ1-5	ASSEQGRDFYSNQPQH
TRBV2	TRBJ2-5	ASSERTPGETQY
TRBV19	TRBJ1-5	ASSWLNSNQPQH
TRBV6-6	TRBJ1-2	ASSRTGGGNYGYT
TRBV7-2	TRBJ2-5	ASSYLLNQETQY
TRBV25-1	TRBJ2-3	ASSEVGTRDTQY
TRBV11-3	TRBJ2-1	ASSLAGRNEQF
TRBV7-2	TRBJ1-1	ASSLMQSTEAF
TRBV11-2	TRBJ2-5	ASSQGSGRAQETQY
TRBV5-1	TRBJ2-1	ASSLRSGSHNEQF
TRBV7-8	TRBJ2-1	ASSLSTSGSSEQF
TRBV2	TRBJ2-5	ASSEAGRGETQY
TRBV5-1	TRBJ1-2	ASSLGRGQNYGYT
TRBV7-9	TRBJ1-2	ASSAEGGQSNYGYT
TRBV30	TRBJ2-1	AWERRRGNEQF
TRBV27	TRBJ1-5	ASRVGGADNQPQH